This is a list of T cell receptor beta chains from one sample in a study of blood T cell repertoires in COVID-19. The method was immunoSEQ multiplex PCR; TCRdb's version includes in-frame clones alone and lacks a portion of them. The table has 300,000 or so clones, about 90% seen once. The sequenced sample was peripheral blood. These receptors were taken from a woman under 40 with COVID-19, enrolled during active disease. CDR3s include the opening cysteine and the closing phenylalanine or tryptophan. D genes are given only for firm matches. Where a row states a size, it is once, few, many or the class of an expanded clone; other rows omit it.

J gene,clone size,D gene,V gene,CDR3 DNA,CDR3 protein
TRBJ2-7,.,TRBD2,TRBV28,TGTGCCAGCAGTTTCCTGCCTAGCGGGAGTTACGAGCAGTACTTC,CASSFLPSGSYEQYF
TRBJ2-5,.,.,TRBV7-9,TGTGCCAGCAGCTTAACCCGCGGGGAAGAGACCCAGTACTTC,CASSLTRGEETQYF
TRBJ2-2,.,TRBD1,TRBV24-1,TGTGCCACCAGTGATTTAGTTGCGGGCCCAGGGGGCTTCGGGGAGCTGTTTTTT,CATSDLVAGPGGFGELFF
TRBJ1-4,.,.,TRBV7-9,TGTGCCAGCAGCGACCGACATGTTGAAAAACTGTTTTTT,CASSDRHVEKLFF
TRBJ2-5,once,.,TRBV18,TGTGCCAGTTCCGCGGTGGGAGTGAGGGAGACCCAGTACTTC,CASSAVGVRETQYF
TRBJ2-5,.,.,TRBV7-9,TGTGCCAGCAGCTTTATTGGGAGTGGAGAGACCCAGTACTTC,CASSFIGSGETQYF
TRBJ1-1,.,TRBD1,TRBV7-2,TGTGCCAGCAGCGGACAGGGGCCGGGGACTGAAGCTTTCTTT,CASSGQGPGTEAFF
TRBJ2-7,once,TRBD1,TRBV9,TGTGCCAGCGGTCGGGACAGATGGGGGTACGAGCAGTACTTC,CASGRDRWGYEQYF
TRBJ1-5,.,.,TRBV27,TGTGCCAGCGGAATGGGACATTATCAGCCCCAGCATTTT,CASGMGHYQPQHF
TRBJ1-4,once,.,TRBV6-5,TGTGCCAGCAGTCCCTCGGGGACACCTAATGAAAAACTGTTTTTT,CASSPSGTPNEKLFF
TRBJ1-1,.,TRBD1,TRBV6-5,TGTGCCAGCACCCCGCGACAGGGGCGCACTGAAGCTTTCTTT,CASTPRQGRTEAFF
TRBJ2-3,.,.,TRBV9,TGTGCCAGCAGCGGGGACTATACGCAGTATTTT,CASSGDYTQYF
TRBJ2-7,.,TRBD2,TRBV7-6,TGTGCCAGCAGCGGGACTAGCGGTGCCTACGAGCAGTACTTC,CASSGTSGAYEQYF
TRBJ1-3,.,TRBD1,TRBV28,TGTGCCAGCAGTCCCCCTGGACAGGGGCGACTCTCTGGAAACACCATATATTTT,CASSPPGQGRLSGNTIYF
TRBJ2-3,once,.,TRBV5-1,TGCGCCAGCGCCGCGGGAAGCACAGATACGCAGTATTTT,CASAAGSTDTQYF
TRBJ2-5,.,.,TRBV5-4,TGTGCCAGCAGCCACGACAGGCACCAAGAGACCCAGTACTTC,CASSHDRHQETQYF
TRBJ2-7,.,.,TRBV2,TGTGCCAGCAGGGAGATTTCCTACGAGCAGTACTTC,CASREISYEQYF
TRBJ2-1,.,.,TRBV2,TGTGCCAGCAGTCCGACTCATGAGCAGTTCTTC,CASSPTHEQFF
TRBJ2-1,.,.,TRBV30,TGTGCCTGGATGGCGGGCCTCTACAATGAGCAGTTCTTC,CAWMAGLYNEQFF
TRBJ1-2,.,TRBD1,TRBV18,TGTGCCAGCTCACTGGGCGGGACAGACAACTATGGCTACACCTTC,CASSLGGTDNYGYTF
TRBJ1-1,.,TRBD1,TRBV30,TGTGCCTGGAGCGCAACAGGGGTAAACACTGAAGCTTTCTTT,CAWSATGVNTEAFF
TRBJ1-2,.,TRBD1,TRBV9,TGTGCCAGCAGCGTAGCCCGGGACAGGGCCTATGGCTACACCTTC,CASSVARDRAYGYTF
TRBJ2-7,.,TRBD2,TRBV11-2,TGTGCCAGCAGCTTACTAGCGGGGTCTTACGAGCAGTACTTC,CASSLLAGSYEQYF